This TCR beta chain was sequenced in a study of T cells after yellow fever vaccination. This clonotype is a singleton in its sample. MiXCR, run by TCRdb on the 5' RACE reads, gives a single entry per CDR3 protein. Among fewer than 650,000 distinct CDR3 sequences listed, roughly a fifth were seen once. The source is a man between 18 and 29 years old who received the YFV17D yellow fever vaccine. The sample in question was PBMCs, obtained more than 20 days after the first yellow fever vaccination.

The CDR3 nucleotides are TGCGCCAGCAGTCAATCTGAAAGGACCGGGAGCTCCTACAATGAGCAGTACTTC. It specifies CASSQSERTGSSYNEQYF. The genes are TRBV23-1 and TRBJ2-7; the D gene is possibly TRBD2 (6 bases). TRBV23-1 carries the ORF label, with uncertain function. Deletions cut 0 bases from V and 7 bases from J, with 25 bases between. This CDR3 spans 18 amino acids.